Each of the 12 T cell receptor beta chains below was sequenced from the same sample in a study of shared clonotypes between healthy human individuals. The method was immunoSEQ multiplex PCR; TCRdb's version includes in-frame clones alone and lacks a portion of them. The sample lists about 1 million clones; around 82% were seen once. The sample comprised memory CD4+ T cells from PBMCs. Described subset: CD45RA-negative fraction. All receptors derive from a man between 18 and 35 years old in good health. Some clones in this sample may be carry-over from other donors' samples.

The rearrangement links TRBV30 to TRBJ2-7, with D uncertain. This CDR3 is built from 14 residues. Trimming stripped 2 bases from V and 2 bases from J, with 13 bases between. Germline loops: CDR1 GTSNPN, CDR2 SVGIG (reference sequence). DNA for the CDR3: TGTGCCTGGAGTAAAAAGGGCAGGACCTACGAGCAGTACTTC. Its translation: CAWSKKGRTYEQYF.

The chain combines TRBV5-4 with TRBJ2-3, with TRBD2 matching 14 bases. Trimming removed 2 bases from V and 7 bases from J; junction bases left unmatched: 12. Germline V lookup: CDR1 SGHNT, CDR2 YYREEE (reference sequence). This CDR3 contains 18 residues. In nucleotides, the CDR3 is TGTGCCAGCAGCTTCGATCCCCAGGGGACTAGCGGGAGAAATACGCAGTATTTT. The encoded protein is CASSFDPQGTSGRNTQYF. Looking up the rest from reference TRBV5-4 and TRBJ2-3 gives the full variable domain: ETGVTQSPTHLIKTRGQQVTLRCSSQSGHNTVSWYQQALGQGPQFIFQYYREEENGRGNFPPRFSGLQFPNYSSELNVNALELDDSALYLCASSFDPQGTSGRNTQYFGPGTRLTVL.

The CDR3, as DNA: TGTGCCAGCAGTTACCGACCGGGAAACACCATATATTTT. Translating it yields CASSYRPGNTIYF. V gene TRBV6-6 combines with J gene TRBJ1-3; D ambiguous. The germline CDR1 and CDR2 sequences are MNHNY and SVGAGI (reference sequence). The CDR3 sequence is 13 residues long. Trimming pared 2 bases from V and 4 bases from J, leaving 6 bases between.

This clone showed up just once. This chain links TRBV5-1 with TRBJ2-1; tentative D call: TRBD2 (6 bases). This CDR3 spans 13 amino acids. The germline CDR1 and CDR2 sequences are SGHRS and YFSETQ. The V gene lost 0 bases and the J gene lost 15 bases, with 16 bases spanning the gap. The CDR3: CASSLAPQEGRFF. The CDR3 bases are TGCGCCAGCAGCTTGGCCCCACAGGAGGGACGGTTCTTC.

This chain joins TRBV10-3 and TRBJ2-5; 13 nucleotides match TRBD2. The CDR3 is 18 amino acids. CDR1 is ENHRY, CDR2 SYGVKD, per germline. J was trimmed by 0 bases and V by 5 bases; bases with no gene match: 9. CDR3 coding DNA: TGTGCCATCAGTAGAACTAGCGGGAGGGCCCTGTACCAAGAGACCCAGTACTTC. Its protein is CAISRTSGRALYQETQYF.

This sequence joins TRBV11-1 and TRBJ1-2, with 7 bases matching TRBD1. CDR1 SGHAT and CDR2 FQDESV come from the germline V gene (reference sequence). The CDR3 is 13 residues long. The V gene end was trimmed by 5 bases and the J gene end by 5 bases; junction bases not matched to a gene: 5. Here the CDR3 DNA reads TGTGCCAGCAGCCCGGGGACAGCTTATGGCTACACCTTC. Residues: CASSPGTAYGYTF. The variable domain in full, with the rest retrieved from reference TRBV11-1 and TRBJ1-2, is EAEVAQSPRYKITEKSQAVAFWCDPISGHATLYWYRQILGQGPELLVQFQDESVVDDSQLPKDRFSAERLKGVDSTLKIQPAELGDSAMYLCASSPGTAYGYTFGSGTRLTVV.

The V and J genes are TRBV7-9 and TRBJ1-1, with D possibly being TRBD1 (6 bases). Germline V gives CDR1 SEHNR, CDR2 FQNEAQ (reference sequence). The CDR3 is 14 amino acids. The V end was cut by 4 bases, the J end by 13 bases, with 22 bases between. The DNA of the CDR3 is TGTGCCAGCAGCTCCTCCCAGGGGACCCGAGTTGGTTTCTTT. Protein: CASSSSQGTRVGFF.

DNA of the CDR3: TGCGCCAGCAGCTTGGGCGCAGGGGGTTATGGCTACACCTTC. It is translated as CASSLGAGGYGYTF. The chain recombines TRBV5-1 with TRBJ1-2; 7 bases agree with TRBD1. J gave up 5 bases and V 0 bases, and 4 bases lay outside the gene matches. The CDR3 covers 14 residues. Germline CDR1 and CDR2: SGHRS and YFSETQ.

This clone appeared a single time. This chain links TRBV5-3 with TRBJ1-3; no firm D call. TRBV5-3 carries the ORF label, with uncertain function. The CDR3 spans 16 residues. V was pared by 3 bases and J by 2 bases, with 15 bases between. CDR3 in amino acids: CARSSREGKAGNTIYF. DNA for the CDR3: TGTGCCAGAAGCTCCCGGGAGGGAAAGGCTGGAAACACCATATATTTT.

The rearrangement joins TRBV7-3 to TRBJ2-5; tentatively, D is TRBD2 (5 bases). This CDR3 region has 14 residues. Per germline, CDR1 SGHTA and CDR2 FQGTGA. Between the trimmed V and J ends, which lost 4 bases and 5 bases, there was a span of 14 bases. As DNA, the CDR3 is TGTGCCAGCAGCTCCGGTCCGCCGGGGGAGACCCAGTACTTC. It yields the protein CASSSGPPGETQYF. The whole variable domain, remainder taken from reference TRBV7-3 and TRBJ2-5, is GAGVSQTPSNKVTEKGKYVELRCDPISGHTALYWYRQSLGQGPEFLIYFQGTGAADDSGLPNDRFFAVRPEGSVSTLKIQRTERGDSAVYLCASSSGPPGETQYFGPGTRLLVL.

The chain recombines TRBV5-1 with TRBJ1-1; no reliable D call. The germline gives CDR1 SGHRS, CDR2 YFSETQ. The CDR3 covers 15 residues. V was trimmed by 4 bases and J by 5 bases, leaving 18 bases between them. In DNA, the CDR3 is TGCGCCAGCAGCCCCGGCTCTAGATTAGGAACTGAAGCTTTCTTT. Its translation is CASSPGSRLGTEAFF.

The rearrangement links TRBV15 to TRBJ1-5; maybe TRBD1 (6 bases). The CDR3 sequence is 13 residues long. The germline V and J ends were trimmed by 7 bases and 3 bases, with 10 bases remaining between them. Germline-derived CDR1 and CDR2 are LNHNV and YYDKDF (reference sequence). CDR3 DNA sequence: TGTGCCACCAACAGGGATTACAATCAGCCCCAGCATTTT. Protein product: CATNRDYNQPQHF.